The 16 T cell receptor beta chains given below trace back to one sample, sequenced in a study of CD8 T cells in Susac syndrome. RNA, at 0.5 to 1 ug, was reverse transcribed with random hexamers. Each CDR3 protein is one row after TCRdb ran MiXCR on the immunoSEQ multiplex PCR reads. The sample lists approximately 220,000 distinct CDR3 sequences, about 90% occurring once. The sample taken for sequencing was CD8+ T cells from PBMCs. These receptors were collected from a human donor with multiple sclerosis.

This clonotype was counted a single time. The rearrangement links TRBV6-8 to TRBJ2-1; perhaps TRBD2 as D (7 bases). The CDR3 sequence is 15 residues long. Germline assignment: CDR1 MNHGY and CDR2 SAAAGT. The V end was cut by 5 bases, the J end by 5 bases, with 16 bases between. CDR3 protein: CASSTGLGGDNEQFF. The CDR3 bases are TGTGCCAGCAGTACAGGGTTGGGAGGGGACAATGAGCAGTTCTTC.

The chain joins TRBV29-1 to TRBJ2-3; D unclear. Deletions cut 7 bases from V and 10 bases from J, with 15 bases between. Germline values: CDR1 SQVTM, CDR2 ANQGSEA. The CDR3 contains 11 residues. CDR3 nucleotide sequence: TGCAGCGCCCCAGACTCTAAGGCGCAGTATTTT. This gives the protein CSAPDSKAQYF.

The genes are TRBV18 and TRBJ2-5; 8 nucleotides align to TRBD1. The CDR3 runs to 17 residues. Trimming at V came to 5 bases and at J to 1 base, leaving 12 bases not matched to a gene. Looked up from germline, CDR1 is KGHSH and CDR2 is LQKENI. DNA of the CDR3: TGTGCCAGCTCATCAAACCCAGGGACAGGATCCCAAGAGACCCAGTACTTC. Its protein product is CASSSNPGTGSQETQYF.

This chain connects TRBV10-3 to TRBJ2-7; the match to TRBD2 covers 10 bases. The V gene end was trimmed by 6 bases and the J gene end by 4 bases; junction bases not matched to a gene: 9. Germline CDR1 is ENHRY and CDR2 is SYGVKD. The CDR3 runs 15 residues. DNA of the CDR3: TGTGCCATCAGAACAGACTCGGGACTAGCGTACGAGCAGTACTTC. Translation: CAIRTDSGLAYEQYF.

The chain has TRBV9 and TRBJ1-2; 8 nucleotides align to TRBD1. This CDR3 spans 16 amino acids. Trimming cost V 2 bases and J 5 bases; bases outside gene matches: 11. The V gene's germline CDR1 is SGDLS and CDR2 YYNGEE. In nucleotides, the CDR3 is TGTGCCAGCAGCGTCGGGGTTTGGACAGGGCGTTATGGCTACACCTTC. Protein sequence: CASSVGVWTGRYGYTF.

This clonotype occurred a few times. The CDR3 is CASSETSGSYEQYF. In nucleotides, the CDR3 is TGTGCCAGCAGCGAAACTAGCGGGAGCTACGAGCAGTACTTC. V gene TRBV9 combines with J gene TRBJ2-7; 11 bases fit TRBD2. In germline, CDR1 is SGDLS, CDR2 YYNGEE. V was clipped by 3 bases and J by 3 bases; unmatched bases: 2. The CDR3 length is 14 residues. The full variable domain, rest sourced from reference TRBV9 and TRBJ2-7, is DSGVTQTPKHLITATGQRVTLRCSPRSGDLSVYWYQQSLDQGLQFLIQYYNGEERAKGNILERFSAQQFPDLHSELNLSSLELGDSALYFCASSETSGSYEQYFGPGTRLTVT.

V gene TRBV29-1 combines with J gene TRBJ2-5; unclear D gene. Trimming shortened V by 1 base and J by 5 bases, and 23 bases separated the two germline ends. The germline V gene has CDR1 SQVTM and CDR2 ANQGSEA. This CDR3 contains 17 residues. The CDR3 nucleotides are TGCAGCGTTGAAGGGGTGGGCGGAAGATCAAGTGACGAGACCCAGTACTTC. Protein product: CSVEGVGGRSSDETQYF.

This chain joins TRBV6-1 and TRBJ1-2; 8 bases map to TRBD1. Unmatched junction bases numbered 7, after V lost 0 bases and J lost 4 bases. This CDR3 spans 16 amino acids. Germline-derived CDR1 and CDR2 are MNHNS and SASEGT. In DNA form, the CDR3 reads TGTGCCAGCAGTGAAGCGCCGGACAGGGTTGCCTATGGCTACACCTTC. Translated: CASSEAPDRVAYGYTF.

The rearrangement joins TRBV29-1 to TRBJ1-6; D unclear. Germline V lookup: CDR1 SQVTM, CDR2 ANQGSEA. V was shortened by 5 bases and J by 9 bases, with 14 bases between the two germline ends. The CDR3 length is 13 residues. This CDR3 reads CSVLTGSGSPLHF. The CDR3, as DNA: TGCAGCGTTTTAACCGGGAGTGGTTCACCCCTCCACTTT.

The CDR3 DNA follows: TGTGCCAGCAGCAGGAAAGCGGGGACTAGCGGGAGCGTAGCCAAAAACATTCAGTACTTC. It yields the protein CASSRKAGTSGSVAKNIQYF. The gene calls are TRBV21-1 and TRBJ2-4; the table's D call of TRBD2 was not tested on the DNA. TRBV21-1 represents a pseudogene. The length of the CDR3 is 20 residues.

The rearrangement links TRBV9 to TRBJ2-1, with 7 bases lining up with TRBD2. Trimming at V came to 4 bases and at J to 6 bases, leaving 13 bases not matched to a gene. Germline CDR1 reads SGDLS; CDR2 reads YYNGEE. The CDR3 totals 16 residues. CDR3 protein: CASSPGPAGLVNEQFF. CDR3 DNA: TGTGCCAGCAGCCCGGGCCCAGCGGGACTCGTCAATGAGCAGTTCTTC.

This chain joins TRBV9 and TRBJ2-1; D perhaps matches TRBD1 (6 bases). Per germline, CDR1 SGDLS and CDR2 YYNGEE. The CDR3 has 15 amino acids. Between the trimmed V and J ends, which lost 0 bases and 0 bases, there was a span of 7 bases. CDR3 sequence reads: CASSVAGVSYNEQFF. The DNA for the CDR3 is TGTGCCAGCAGCGTAGCAGGGGTCTCCTACAATGAGCAGTTCTTC. Full variable domain (outside the CDR3, taken from reference TRBV9 and TRBJ2-1): DSGVTQTPKHLITATGQRVTLRCSPRSGDLSVYWYQQSLDQGLQFLIQYYNGEERAKGNILERFSAQQFPDLHSELNLSSLELGDSALYFCASSVAGVSYNEQFFGPGTRLTVL.

This chain connects TRBV12-3 or TRBV12-4 to TRBJ1-1; TRBD1 matches 9 bases. The CDR3 consists of 17 residues. With V trimmed by 5 bases and J by 3 bases, 13 bases remained unmatched. The CDR3 DNA reads TGTGCCAGCAGTCGTACACAGGGGGCAGGGTATGACACTGAAGCTTTCTTT. This codes for CASSRTQGAGYDTEAFF.

The V gene is TRBV7-2, the J gene TRBJ2-2; 8 nucleotides align to TRBD2. This CDR3 has 14 residues. J lost 6 bases, V lost 8 bases, and 8 bases had no gene match. Germline loops: CDR1 SGHTA, CDR2 FQGNSA. The CDR3: CASRISGGPGELFF. The CDR3 nucleotides read TGTGCCAGCCGAATCTCGGGGGGGCCCGGGGAGCTGTTTTTT.

This clonotype was seen a handful of times. This chain joins TRBV27 and TRBJ1-1, with D perhaps matching TRBD1 (6 bases). CDR1 is MNHEY, CDR2 SMNVEV, per germline (reference sequence). The CDR3 contains 12 residues. Trimming cost V 4 bases and J 3 bases, with 6 bases left between them. The CDR3 reads CASSSGDTEAFF. Written as DNA, the CDR3 is TGTGCCAGCAGTTCAGGGGACACTGAAGCTTTCTTT.

This chain links TRBV30 with TRBJ1-1; D remains unclear. The germline V and J ends were trimmed by 2 bases and 6 bases, with 13 bases remaining between them. Per germline, CDR1 GTSNPN and CDR2 SVGIG (reference sequence). CDR3 length: 13 residues. The CDR3 coding sequence is TGTGCCTGGAGTTCCGGCCCTTCCCCTGAAGCTTTCTTT. Its protein is CAWSSGPSPEAFF.